This TCR beta chain was recorded in a study of shared clonotypes between healthy human individuals. The authors distributed each subset's genomic DNA evenly over several immunoSEQ plates. Clones were sequenced by immunoSEQ multiplex PCR, and TCRdb holds only the in-frame ones, with some missing. Of 2 million to 2.5 million clones listed, under 97% were seen once; the top ten hold roughly 0.13%. In the case of this clone: Its target is unknown.

Germline V gene sequence: CDR1 SQVTM, CDR2 ANQGSEA. CDR3 length equals 13 residues. V was trimmed by 3 bases and J by 5 bases, leaving 13 bases between them. Findings of the study overall: The expectation was that sequencing depth would affect clonotype sharing among donors. Some naive CD4 clonotypes, 4% to 6%, turned up in common across four donors. Sampling involved blood alone; tissue repertoires likely differ.

The gene calls are TRBV29-1 and TRBJ1-1; D might be TRBD1 (5 bases). Sample: naive CD4+ T cells sorted from blood. Subset defined: CD45RA+ positively selected. The sequence was obtained from a young man in good health. CDR3 DNA sequence: TGCAGCGTTGAGTCGGGGGGACGGACTGAAGCTTTCTTT. Translation: CSVESGGRTEAFF.